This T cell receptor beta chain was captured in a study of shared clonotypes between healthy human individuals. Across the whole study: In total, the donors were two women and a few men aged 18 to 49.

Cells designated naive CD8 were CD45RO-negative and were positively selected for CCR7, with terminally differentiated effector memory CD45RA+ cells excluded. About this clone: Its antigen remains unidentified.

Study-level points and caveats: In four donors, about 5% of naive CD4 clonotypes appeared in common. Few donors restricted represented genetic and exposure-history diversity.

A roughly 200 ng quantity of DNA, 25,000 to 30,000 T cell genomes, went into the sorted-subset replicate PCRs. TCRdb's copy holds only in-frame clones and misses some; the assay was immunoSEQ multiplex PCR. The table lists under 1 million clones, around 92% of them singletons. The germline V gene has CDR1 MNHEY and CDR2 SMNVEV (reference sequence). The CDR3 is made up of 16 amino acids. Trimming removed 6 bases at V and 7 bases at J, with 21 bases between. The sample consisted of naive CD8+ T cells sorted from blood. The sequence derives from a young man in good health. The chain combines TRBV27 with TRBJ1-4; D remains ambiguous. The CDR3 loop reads CASRLRRWLTFEKLFF. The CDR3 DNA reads TGTGCCAGCAGACTCCGTCGATGGCTAACCTTTGAAAAACTGTTTTTT.